The rows below give T cell receptor beta chains drawn from one sample of a study of T cells after yellow fever vaccination. Via MiXCR, TCRdb re-called the 5' RACE reads, giving one row per CDR3 protein. Of approximately 600,000 distinct CDR3 sequences listed, 9% to 15% are singletons. The sample in question was PBMCs, obtained on the day of the yellow fever booster vaccination. The source of these receptors is a young man who received the YFV17D yellow fever vaccine. Each CDR3 is given with its conserved first and last residue. D genes are given only for firm matches. The size field is filled for only some rows; it gives once, few, many or a size class.

D | J | V | size | CDR3 | DNA
- | TRBJ2-7 | TRBV5-1 | few | CASSLEGAASSYEQYF | TGCGCCAGCAGCTTGGAGGGAGCCGCTAGCTCCTACGAGCAGTACTTC
- | TRBJ2-1 | TRBV20-1 | - | CCARDHRQQSSSYNEQFF | TGCTGTGCTAGAGATCACCGACAGCAGAGTTCCTCCTACAATGAGCAGTTCTTC
- | TRBJ1-1 | TRBV29-1 | few | CSVGERTEAFF | TGCAGCGTTGGCGAGCGGACTGAAGCTTTCTTT
- | TRBJ1-6 | TRBV30 | - | CAWRGARSPLHF | TGTGCCTGGAGGGGGGCTCGATCACCCCTCCACTTT
TRBD2 | TRBJ2-1 | TRBV5-1 | - | CASSTRLAGESEQFF | TGCGCCAGCAGCACGCGTCTAGCGGGAGAGAGCGAGCAGTTCTTC
- | TRBJ2-7 | TRBV28 | - | CASRQHAAYEQYF | TGTGCCAGTCGACAGCATGCCGCCTACGAGCAGTACTTC
- | TRBJ2-1 | TRBV4-1 | - | CASKGRAPEQFF | TGCGCCAGCAAAGGGCGGGCACCTGAGCAGTTCTTC
TRBD1 | TRBJ1-2 | TRBV12-3/TRBV12-4 | few | CASSLTDRGRGYTF | TGTGCCAGCAGTTTAACGGACAGGGGGCGAGGCTACACCTTC
- | TRBJ2-3 | TRBV6-2/TRBV6-3 | - | CASTPMAVDTQYF | TGTGCCAGCACGCCGATGGCAGTGGATACGCAGTATTTT
- | TRBJ1-4 | TRBV5-1 | many | CASSRDGNNEKLFF | TGCGCCAGCAGCCGAGACGGAAATAATGAAAAACTGTTTTTT
TRBD2 | TRBJ2-7 | TRBV28 | few | CASSIRGGMQTYEQYF | TGTGCCAGCAGTATCCGGGGGGGGATGCAGACCTACGAGCAGTACTTC
- | TRBJ1-1 | TRBV7-3 | - | CASSFDPEDTEAFF | TGTGCCAGCAGCTTTGACCCGGAGGACACTGAAGCTTTCTTT
- | TRBJ1-2 | TRBV7-8 | few | CASQGGNYGYTF | TGTGCCAGTCAAGGGGGAAACTATGGCTACACCTTC
TRBD1 | TRBJ2-4 | TRBV12-3/TRBV12-4 | - | CASCSTGTGVRGKNIQYF | TGTGCCAGCTGTTCAACCGGGACAGGGGTTAGAGGCAAAAACATTCAGTACTTC
TRBD2 | TRBJ2-7 | TRBV11-2 | - | CASSIRTSGRIVNGNEQYF | TGTGCCAGCAGCATAAGGACTAGCGGGAGAATAGTTAACGGCAACGAGCAGTACTTC
- | TRBJ1-5 | TRBV19 | - | CASSIPLVRGTNQPQHF | TGTGCCAGTAGTATCCCTTTGGTGAGGGGGACAAATCAGCCCCAGCATTTT
TRBD1 | TRBJ2-5 | TRBV5-4 | - | CASSWLDRGFGTQYF | TGTGCCAGCAGCTGGTTGGACAGGGGATTTGGGACCCAGTACTTC
- | TRBJ2-1 | TRBV21-1 | few | CASSKGQGIHNEQFF | TGTGCCAGCAGCAAAGGCCAGGGAATCCACAATGAGCAGTTCTTC
- | TRBJ1-6 | TRBV20-1 | few | CSASPGNSPLHF | TGCAGTGCCAGCCCGGGTAATTCACCCCTCCACTTT
TRBD2 | TRBJ2-1 | TRBV5-1 | many | CASSLGATSGINEQFF | TGCGCCAGCAGCCTGGGCGCTACTAGCGGTATAAATGAGCAGTTCTTC
- | TRBJ2-1 | TRBV12-3/TRBV12-4 | - | CASSLTEYGEQFF | TGTGCCAGCAGTTTGACCGAATATGGTGAGCAGTTCTTC
- | TRBJ2-3 | TRBV7-2 | few | CASSFRLLSDTQYF | TGTGCCAGCAGCTTTAGGCTACTCTCCGATACGCAGTATTTT
- | TRBJ2-2 | TRBV18 | - | CASSLTLPSITGELFF | TGTGCCAGCTCACTGACACTTCCCAGTATCACCGGGGAGCTGTTTTTT
TRBD2 | TRBJ2-1 | TRBV5-5 | once | CASSLSGLEDYNEQFF | TGTGCCAGCAGCCTCAGTGGACTAGAGGACTACAATGAGCAGTTCTTC
- | TRBJ2-2 | TRBV2 | few | CASRAPGRENTGELFF | TGTGCCAGCAGGGCCCCTGGTCGTGAGAACACCGGGGAGCTGTTTTTT
TRBD1 | TRBJ2-2 | TRBV7-9 | - | CASRAGTGTGELFF | TGTGCCAGCAGGGCCGGGACAGGCACCGGGGAGCTGTTTTTT
- | TRBJ2-7 | TRBV28 | many | CARTPETSPYEQYF | TGTGCCAGGACCCCGGAAACCAGTCCCTACGAGCAGTACTTC
TRBD2 | TRBJ2-5 | TRBV11-2 | - | CASSRDAGEVETQYF | TGTGCCAGCAGCCGAGACGCGGGAGAGGTAGAGACCCAGTACTTC
- | TRBJ2-5 | TRBV5-1 | few | CASSLSGMETQYF | TGCGCCAGCAGCTTATCTGGGATGGAGACCCAGTACTTC
- | TRBJ2-3 | TRBV29-1 | - | CSVENRASGTDTQYF | TGCAGCGTTGAGAACAGGGCAAGTGGCACAGATACGCAGTATTTT
- | TRBJ2-4 | TRBV12-3/TRBV12-4 | - | CASSLPGGDIQYF | TGTGCCAGCAGTTTACCAGGGGGGGACATTCAGTACTTC
- | TRBJ2-2 | TRBV7-2 | few | CASSPSGQNTGELFF | TGTGCCAGCAGCCCCTCCGGACAGAACACCGGGGAGCTGTTTTTT
TRBD1 | TRBJ1-1 | TRBV6-2/TRBV6-3 | few | CASSFTGGSAEAFF | TGTGCCAGCAGTTTCACAGGGGGCAGCGCTGAAGCTTTCTTT
- | TRBJ1-1 | TRBV29-1 | - | CSVVSRVSNTEAFF | TGCAGCGTTGTGAGCAGGGTGAGTAACACTGAAGCTTTCTTT
TRBD2 | TRBJ2-3 | TRBV7-3 | - | CASSLSGRFSDTQYF | TGTGCCAGCAGCTTAAGCGGGAGGTTCTCAGATACGCAGTATTTT
TRBD1 | TRBJ2-3 | TRBV19 | few | CATGTGGFVDTQYF | TGTGCCACTGGGACAGGGGGGTTTGTGGATACGCAGTATTTT
- | TRBJ2-7 | TRBV5-5 | few | CASSLAGGRPYEQYF | TGTGCCAGCAGCTTGGCCGGTGGGAGACCCTACGAGCAGTACTTC
- | TRBJ1-2 | TRBV29-1 | - | CSVPQTANYGYTF | TGCAGCGTTCCACAAACAGCTAACTATGGCTACACCTTC
- | TRBJ2-5 | TRBV27 | - | CASSETWGETQYF | TGTGCCAGCAGCGAAACGTGGGGAGAGACCCAGTACTTC
- | TRBJ1-2 | TRBV7-9 | - | CASSLVLGSYGYNF | TGTGCCAGCAGCTTAGTTTTGGGAAGCTATGGCTACAACTTC
- | TRBJ1-1 | TRBV6-2/TRBV6-3 | - | CASSSPPWQLNTEAFF | TGTGCCAGCAGTTCCCCGCCCTGGCAGCTGAACACTGAAGCTTTCTTT
- | TRBJ1-5 | TRBV7-2 | few | CASSLGTGRGNQPQHF | TGTGCCAGCAGCTTAGGCACAGGACGTGGCAATCAGCCCCAGCATTTT
TRBD1 | TRBJ2-7 | TRBV5-1 | few | CASSLNGQGTTYEQYF | TGCGCCAGCAGCTTAAACGGACAGGGAACAACCTACGAGCAGTACTTC
- | TRBJ1-5 | TRBV3-1 | many | CASSHGDGGQPQHF | TGTGCCAGCAGCCACGGGGACGGAGGTCAGCCCCAGCATTTT
- | TRBJ1-2 | TRBV3-1 | few | CASSQGGRLLTF | TGTGCCAGCAGCCAAGGCGGCAGATTGTTAACCTTC
- | TRBJ2-7 | TRBV6-1 | - | CASSPSTPPVSYEQYF | TGTGCCAGCAGCCCCTCCACCCCCCCGGTCTCCTACGAGCAGTACTTC
- | TRBJ2-7 | TRBV9 | few | CASSVRESYEQYF | TGTGCCAGCAGCGTCAGGGAGTCCTACGAGCAGTACTTC
- | TRBJ1-5 | TRBV20-1 | few | CSATGASNQPQHF | TGCAGTGCTACTGGGGCTAGCAATCAGCCCCAGCATTTT
- | TRBJ2-3 | TRBV7-2 | many | CASSLAGGRGDTQYF | TGTGCCAGCAGCTTAGCGGGGGGTCGTGGGGATACGCAGTATTTT
TRBD2 | TRBJ2-1 | TRBV20-1 | - | CSAPREGREFF | TGCAGTGCTCCCCGGGAGGGAAGGGAGTTCTTC
TRBD2 | TRBJ2-1 | TRBV3-1 | - | CATSHTGGPGNEQFF | TGTGCCACCTCCCATACGGGAGGGCCAGGGAATGAGCAGTTCTTC
- | TRBJ2-5 | TRBV6-2/TRBV6-3 | - | CASSYGSGAWENQETQYF | TGTGCCAGCAGTTACGGAAGCGGTGCGTGGGAGAACCAAGAGACCCAGTACTTC
TRBD2 | TRBJ2-3 | TRBV20-1 | - | CCARVSSGRGTDTQYF | TGCTGTGCTAGGGTATCTAGCGGGAGGGGCACAGATACGCAGTATTTT
- | TRBJ2-1 | TRBV5-1 | - | CASSFGGNLYNEQFF | TGCGCCAGCAGCTTTGGGGGGAATCTCTACAATGAGCAGTTCTTC
TRBD2 | TRBJ2-1 | TRBV3-1 | - | CASSQETFLAGGNEQFF | TGTGCCAGCAGCCAGGAGACGTTCCTAGCGGGAGGGAATGAGCAGTTCTTC